Reported below is one T cell receptor (beta chain). Its antigen is not identified. This record comes from a study of identical twins. Study-level findings and limits: Low generation probability was overrepresented in out-of-frame alpha sequences shared by twins.

One entry per CDR3 protein, called by TCRdb with MiXCR from the 5' RACE reads. Of 500,000 to 550,000 distinct CDR3 sequences in the sample, approximately 22% are singletons; the top ten hold about 0.91%. These data were also reused for a study on T cells expressing NK-cell markers.

The sequenced material came from CD4+ T cells sorted from blood. This receptor was obtained from a woman under 30 in good health.

CDR3 sequence reads: CASSPRLAGTDEQFF. CDR3 in DNA: TGTGCCAGCAGCCCGAGACTAGCGGGAACGGATGAGCAGTTCTTC. The chain employs TRBV7-2 and TRBJ2-1; 11 bases fit TRBD2. CDR1 and CDR2 (germline): SGHTA, FQGNSA. This CDR3 is built from 15 residues. J lost 8 bases, V lost 5 bases, and 8 bases had no gene match.